This TCR beta chain was retrieved from a study of neurological immune-mediated disorders. Time point indicated: technical triplicate 2. General study results and limits: Subjects shared no identical expanded-clone CDR3 amino acid sequences, suggesting private TCR-beta repertoires in all groups. The most TCR clonal expansion was seen in HTLV-1-associated myelopathy, whereas the least was seen in multiple sclerosis, below the level in healthy controls.

There are many counts of this clonotype. Its antigen is currently unknown. Germline assignment: CDR1 SEHNR and CDR2 FQNEAQ (reference sequence). V was cut by 8 bases and J by 4 bases, with 18 bases left in between. This CDR3 is built from 16 residues. TCRdb redid the calling of the 5' RACE reads with MiXCR, one entry per CDR3 protein. The sample consists of about 59,000 distinct CDR3 sequences, 24% of them appearing once. The specimen sequenced was PBMCs. The origin of this receptor is a man in his sixties with HTLV-1-associated myelopathy (HAM/TSP). This chain uses TRBV7-9 with TRBJ2-6; D possibly uses TRBD1 or TRBD2 (5 bases each). The CDR3 DNA reads TGTGCCAGCGCTGGGCTCCGGGGCTCAGGGGCCAACGTCCTGACTTTC. Protein product: CASAGLRGSGANVLTF.